This T cell receptor (beta chain) derives from a study of early T cells in non-severe SARS-CoV-2 infection. The study, taken as a whole, reports: The study's VDJdb matching favored anti-spike CD8 responses and missed private and CD4 specificities.

Unique molecular identifiers were added to individual cDNA molecules. TCRdb re-called the 5' RACE reads with MiXCR, one entry per CDR3 protein. The sample comprises around 27,000 distinct CDR3 sequences, 8.5% to 10% of which are singletons, and roughly 13% rests with the top ten. Many counts were recorded for this clonotype. Its target is not known. The sample consisted of whole blood. This sequence was found in an adult who was a healthcare worker with PCR-confirmed SARS-CoV-2 infection or an uninfected control (not recorded which).

The CDR3 DNA reads TGTGCCAGCAGTGAACCCGGGGGCAGTCAGCCCCAGCATTTT. Its translation is CASSEPGGSQPQHF. V and J are TRBV2 and TRBJ1-5, with D perhaps matching TRBD1 (6 bases). Trimming removed 2 bases at V and 6 bases at J, with 11 bases between. The CDR3 is 14 residues long. Germline CDR1 is SNHLY and CDR2 is FYNNEI. The full variable domain, with the rest looked up from reference TRBV2 and TRBJ1-5, is EPEVTQTPSHQVTQMGQEVILRCVPISNHLYFYWYRQILGQKVEFLVSFYNNEISEKSEIFDDQFSVERPDGSNFTLKIRSTKLEDSAMYFCASSEPGGSQPQHFGDGTRLSIL.